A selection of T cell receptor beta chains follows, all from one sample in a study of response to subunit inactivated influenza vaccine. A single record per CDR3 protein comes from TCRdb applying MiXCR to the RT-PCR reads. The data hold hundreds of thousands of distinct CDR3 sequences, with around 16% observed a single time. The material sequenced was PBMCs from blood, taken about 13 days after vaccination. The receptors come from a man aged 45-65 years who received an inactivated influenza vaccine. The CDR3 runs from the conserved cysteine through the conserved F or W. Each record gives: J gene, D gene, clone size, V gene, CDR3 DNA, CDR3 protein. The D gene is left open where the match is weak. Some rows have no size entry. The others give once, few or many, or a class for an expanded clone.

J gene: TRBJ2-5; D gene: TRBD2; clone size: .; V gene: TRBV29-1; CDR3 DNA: TGCAGCGTAGCTGACTTAGCGGGGGGGGAGACCCAGTACTTC; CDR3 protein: CSVADLAGGETQYF
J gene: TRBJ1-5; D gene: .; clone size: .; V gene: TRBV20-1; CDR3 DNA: TGCAGTGCTAGTTTAGGTAGCAATCAGCCCCAGCATTTT; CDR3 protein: CSASLGSNQPQHF
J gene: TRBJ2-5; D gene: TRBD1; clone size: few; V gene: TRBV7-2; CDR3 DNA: TGTGCCAGCAGCTCGCTTAAAGGGACAGGGGTGTCGGAGACCCAGTACTTC; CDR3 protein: CASSSLKGTGVSETQYF
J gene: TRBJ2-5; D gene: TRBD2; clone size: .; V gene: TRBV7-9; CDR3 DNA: TGTGCCAGCAGCTCATGGACTAGCGGCAAAGAGACCCAGTACTTC; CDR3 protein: CASSSWTSGKETQYF
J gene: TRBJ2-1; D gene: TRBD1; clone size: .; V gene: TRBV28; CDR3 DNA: TGTGCCAGCAGAAGGGACAGAGCCCTTAATGAGCAGTTCTTC; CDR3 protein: CASRRDRALNEQFF
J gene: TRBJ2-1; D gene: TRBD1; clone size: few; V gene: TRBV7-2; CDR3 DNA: TGTGCCAGCAGCTCCCGACAGGGTTGGGATGAGCAGTTCTTC; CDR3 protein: CASSSRQGWDEQFF
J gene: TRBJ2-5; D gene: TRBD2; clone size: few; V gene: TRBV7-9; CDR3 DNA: TGTGCCAGCAGCTTAGAGGGACTAGCAGCATCAGAGACCCAGTACTTC; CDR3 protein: CASSLEGLAASETQYF
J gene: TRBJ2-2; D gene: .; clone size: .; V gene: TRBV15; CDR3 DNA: TGTGCCACCGGCAGAGGCGCAGCCGGGGAGCTGTTTTTT; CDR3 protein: CATGRGAAGELFF
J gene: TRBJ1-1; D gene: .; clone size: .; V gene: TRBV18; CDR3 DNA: TGTGCCAGCGCTGGAGAGGGGGGACCATGGAACACTGAAGCTTTCTTT; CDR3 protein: CASAGEGGPWNTEAFF
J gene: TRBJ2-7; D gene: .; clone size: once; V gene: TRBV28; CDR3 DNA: TGTGCCAGCGGCCCAGGGGTCCTCTGCCACAGCTCCTACGAGCAGTACTTC; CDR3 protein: CASGPGVLCHSSYEQYF
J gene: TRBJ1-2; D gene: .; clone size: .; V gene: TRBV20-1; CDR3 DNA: TGCAGTGCTAGGGGAGGTACCCAGTTGGGTTATGGCTACACCTTC; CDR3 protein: CSARGGTQLGYGYTF
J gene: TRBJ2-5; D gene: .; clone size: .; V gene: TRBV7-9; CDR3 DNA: TGTGCCAGCAGCCTTAGCGGTACGCCCCAAGAGACCCAGTACTTC; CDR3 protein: CASSLSGTPQETQYF
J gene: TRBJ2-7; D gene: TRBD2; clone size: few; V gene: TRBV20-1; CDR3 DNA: TGCAGTGCTAGAGATATACTAGCGGGACTAAGCTCCGAGCAGTACTTC; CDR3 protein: CSARDILAGLSSEQYF
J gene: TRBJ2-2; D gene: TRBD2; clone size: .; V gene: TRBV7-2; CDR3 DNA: TGTGCCAGCAGTACTAGCGGGGGCTACACCGGGGAGCTGTTTTTT; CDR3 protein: CASSTSGGYTGELFF
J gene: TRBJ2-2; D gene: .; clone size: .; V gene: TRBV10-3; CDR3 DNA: TGTGCCATCAGTGAGGCCGTTGGACAGTTGGGGACCGGGGAGCTGTTTTTT; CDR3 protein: CAISEAVGQLGTGELFF
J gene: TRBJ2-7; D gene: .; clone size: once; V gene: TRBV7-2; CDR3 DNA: TGTGCCAGCGGCAATACACTTACCTACGAGCAGTACTTC; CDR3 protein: CASGNTLTYEQYF
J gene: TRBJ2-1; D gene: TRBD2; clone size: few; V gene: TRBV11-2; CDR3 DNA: TGTGCCAGCAGACACACAACTAGCGCCTCCTACAATGAGCAGTTCTTC; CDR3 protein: CASRHTTSASYNEQFF
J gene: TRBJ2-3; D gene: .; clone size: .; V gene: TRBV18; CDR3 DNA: TGTGCCAGCTCACCGGCCACAGATACGCAGTATTTT; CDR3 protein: CASSPATDTQYF
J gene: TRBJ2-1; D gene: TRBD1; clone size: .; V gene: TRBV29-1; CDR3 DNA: TGCAGCGTTGAAGATTGGTGGGACAGCTCCTACAATGAGCAGTTCTTC; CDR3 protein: CSVEDWWDSSYNEQFF
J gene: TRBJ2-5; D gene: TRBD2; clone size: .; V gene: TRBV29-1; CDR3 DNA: TGCAGCGGTGGGACTAGCGGGACCCAAGAGACCCAGTACTTC; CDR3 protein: CSGGTSGTQETQYF
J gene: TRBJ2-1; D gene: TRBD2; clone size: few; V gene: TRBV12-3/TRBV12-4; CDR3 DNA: TGTGCCAGCAGTACACTCCCAGCGGGAGGGATTTACAATGAGCAGTTCTTC; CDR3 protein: CASSTLPAGGIYNEQFF
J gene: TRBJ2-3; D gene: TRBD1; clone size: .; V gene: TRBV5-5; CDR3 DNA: TGTGCCAGCAGCTTCAACATTTGGGACAGGGCAGCAGATACGCAGTATTTT; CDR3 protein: CASSFNIWDRAADTQYF
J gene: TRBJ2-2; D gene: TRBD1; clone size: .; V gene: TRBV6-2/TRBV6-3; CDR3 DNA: TGTGCCAGCAGTTACCCGTCCCGGGACAGTACCGGGGAGCTGTTTTTT; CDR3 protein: CASSYPSRDSTGELFF
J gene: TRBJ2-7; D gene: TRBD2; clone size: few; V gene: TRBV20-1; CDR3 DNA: TGCAGTGCTAGGCCACCGGGACTAGCGGGATACGAGCAGTACTTC; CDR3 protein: CSARPPGLAGYEQYF
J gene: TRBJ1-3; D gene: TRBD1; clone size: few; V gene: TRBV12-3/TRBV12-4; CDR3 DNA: TGTGCCAGCGAGGACAGGTTTTCTGGAAACACCATATATTTT; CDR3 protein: CASEDRFSGNTIYF
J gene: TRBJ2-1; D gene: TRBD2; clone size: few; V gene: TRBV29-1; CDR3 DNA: TGCAGCGTTCCAGGACTAGCGGGAGGGCCGGAGGAGCAGTTCTTC; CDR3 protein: CSVPGLAGGPEEQFF
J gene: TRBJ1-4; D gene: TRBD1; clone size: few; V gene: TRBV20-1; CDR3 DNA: TGCAGTGCTTGGGACAGGGGGCTTGGTAATGAAAAACTGTTTTTT; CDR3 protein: CSAWDRGLGNEKLFF
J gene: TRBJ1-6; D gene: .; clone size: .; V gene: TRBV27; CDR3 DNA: TGTGCCAGCAGTTTATCGGGGCAGTACGATTCACCCCTCCACTTT; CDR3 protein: CASSLSGQYDSPLHF